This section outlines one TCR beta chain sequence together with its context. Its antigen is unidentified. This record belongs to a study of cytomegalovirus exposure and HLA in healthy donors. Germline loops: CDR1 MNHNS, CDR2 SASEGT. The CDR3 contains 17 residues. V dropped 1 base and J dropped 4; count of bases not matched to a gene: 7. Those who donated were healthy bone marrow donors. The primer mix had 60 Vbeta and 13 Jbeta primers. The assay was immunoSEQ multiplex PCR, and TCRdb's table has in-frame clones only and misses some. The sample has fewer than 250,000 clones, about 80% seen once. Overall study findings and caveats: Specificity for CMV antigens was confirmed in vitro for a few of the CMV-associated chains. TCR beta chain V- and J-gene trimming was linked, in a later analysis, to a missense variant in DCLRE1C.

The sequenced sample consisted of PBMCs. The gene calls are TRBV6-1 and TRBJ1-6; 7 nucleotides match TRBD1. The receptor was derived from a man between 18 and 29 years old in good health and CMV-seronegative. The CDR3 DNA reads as TGTGCCAGCAGTGAAGGGGAGACAGGGAGGTATAATTCACCCCTCCACTTT. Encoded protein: CASSEGETGRYNSPLHF.